This T cell receptor (beta chain) was captured in a study of T cells in Graves' hyperthyroidism and ophthalmopathy. V lost 4 bases and J lost 2; bases outside the gene matches: 8. CDR3 size: 15 residues. Germline CDR1 reads SEHNR; CDR2 reads FQNEAQ (reference sequence). PBMCs came from about 10 ml fresh peripheral blood. Researchers took RNA transcripts and amplified the TCR beta CDR3 regions from them. First-round RT-PCR targeting the TCR CDR3 was performed with the HTBI primer set. TCRdb fed the multiplex PCR reads into MiXCR, producing one record per CDR3 protein. The sample comprises about 640,000 distinct CDR3 sequences, roughly 20% of which are singletons, and more than 30% rests with the top ten.

This clonotype was sampled from a man in his thirties or forties with Graves' ophthalmopathy. Sequencing was carried out using blood. V is TRBV7-9 and J is TRBJ2-7; 7 bases fit TRBD1. The CDR3 DNA follows: TGTGCCAGCAGCTCCACAGGGGCTCCGGCCTACGAGCAGTACTTC. Translating gives CASSSTGAPAYEQYF. Complete variable domain (other parts from reference TRBV7-9 and TRBJ2-7): DTGVSQNPRHKITKRGQNVTFRCDPISEHNRLYWYRQTLGQGPEFLTYFQNEAQLEKSRLLSDRFSAERPKGSFSTLEIQRTEQGDSAMYLCASSSTGAPAYEQYFGPGTRLTVT.